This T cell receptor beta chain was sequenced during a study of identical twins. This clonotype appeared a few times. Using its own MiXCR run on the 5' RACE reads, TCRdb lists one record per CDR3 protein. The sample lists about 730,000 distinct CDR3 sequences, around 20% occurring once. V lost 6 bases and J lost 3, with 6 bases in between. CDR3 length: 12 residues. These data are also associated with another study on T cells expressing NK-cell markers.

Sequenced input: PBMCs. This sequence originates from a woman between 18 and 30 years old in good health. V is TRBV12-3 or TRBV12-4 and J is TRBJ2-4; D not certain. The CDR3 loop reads CASRGDKNIQYF. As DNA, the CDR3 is TGTGCCAGCAGGGGTGACAAAAACATTCAGTACTTC.